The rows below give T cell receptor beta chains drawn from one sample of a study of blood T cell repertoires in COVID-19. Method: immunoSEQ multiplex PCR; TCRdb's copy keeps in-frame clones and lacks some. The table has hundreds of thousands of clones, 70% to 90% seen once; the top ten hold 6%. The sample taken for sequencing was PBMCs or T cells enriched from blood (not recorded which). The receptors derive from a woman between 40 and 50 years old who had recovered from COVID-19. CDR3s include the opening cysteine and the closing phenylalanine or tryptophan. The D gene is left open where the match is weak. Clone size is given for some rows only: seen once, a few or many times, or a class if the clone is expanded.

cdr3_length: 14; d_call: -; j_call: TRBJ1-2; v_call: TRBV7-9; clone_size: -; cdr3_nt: TGTGCCAGCAGCTTAGGCTCAGCTAACTATGGCTACACCTTC; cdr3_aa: CASSLGSANYGYTF
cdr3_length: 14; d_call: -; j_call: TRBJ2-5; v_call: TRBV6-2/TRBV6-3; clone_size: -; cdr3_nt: TGTGCCAGCAGTTACATAGTCGGGCAAGAGACCCAGTACTTC; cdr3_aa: CASSYIVGQETQYF
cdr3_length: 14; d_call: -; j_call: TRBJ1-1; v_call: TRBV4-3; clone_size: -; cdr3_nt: TGCGCCAGCAGCCAAATCGGCAGGGCAACTGAAGCTTTCTTT; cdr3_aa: CASSQIGRATEAFF
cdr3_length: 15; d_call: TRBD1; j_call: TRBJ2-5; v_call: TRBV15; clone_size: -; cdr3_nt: TGTGCCACCAGCAGAGAGCTACAGGGGTGGGAGACCCAGTACTTC; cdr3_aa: CATSRELQGWETQYF
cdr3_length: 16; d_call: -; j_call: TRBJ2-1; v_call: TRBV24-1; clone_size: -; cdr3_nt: TGTGCCACCAGTTCATCTCGGAGAGATCGGGTGGATGAGCAGTTCTTC; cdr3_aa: CATSSSRRDRVDEQFF
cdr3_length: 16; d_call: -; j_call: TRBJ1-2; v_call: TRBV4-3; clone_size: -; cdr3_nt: TGCGCCAGCAGCCGACTCGGGAGTGCGACTAACTATGGCTACACCTTC; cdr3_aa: CASSRLGSATNYGYTF
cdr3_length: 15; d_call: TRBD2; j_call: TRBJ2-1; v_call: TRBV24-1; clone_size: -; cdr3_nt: TGTGCCACCAGTGACCCGGGACTAGCGGGAGCTAGACAGTTCTTC; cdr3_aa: CATSDPGLAGARQFF
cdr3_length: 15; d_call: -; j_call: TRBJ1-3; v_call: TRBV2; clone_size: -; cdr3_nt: TGTGCCAGCAGTGAAGGGGAGGTCCCTGGAAACACCATATATTTT; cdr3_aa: CASSEGEVPGNTIYF
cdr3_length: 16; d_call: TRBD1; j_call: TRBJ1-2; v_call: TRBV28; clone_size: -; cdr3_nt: TGTGCCAGCAGCCACCTCGGACAGGGCAGGAATTATGGCTACACCTTC; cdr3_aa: CASSHLGQGRNYGYTF
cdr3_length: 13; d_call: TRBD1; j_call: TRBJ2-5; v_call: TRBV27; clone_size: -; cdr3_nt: TGTGCCAGCAGTAGGGACAGCCAAGAGACCCAGTACTTC; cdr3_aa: CASSRDSQETQYF
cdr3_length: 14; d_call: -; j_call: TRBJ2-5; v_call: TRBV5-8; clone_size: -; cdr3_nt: TGTGCCAGCAGCCCCCCTGGTTTTGCGGAGACCCAGTACTTC; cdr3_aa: CASSPPGFAETQYF
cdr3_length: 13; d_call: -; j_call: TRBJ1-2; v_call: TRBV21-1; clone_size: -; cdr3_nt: TGTGCCAGCAGCCCCCAGCGGAGGGATGGCTACACCTTC; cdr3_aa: CASSPQRRDGYTF
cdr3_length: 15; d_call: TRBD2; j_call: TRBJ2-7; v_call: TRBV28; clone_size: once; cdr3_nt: TGTGCCAGCAGTTTACGACTAGCGGTTTCCTACGAGCAGTACTTC; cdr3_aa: CASSLRLAVSYEQYF
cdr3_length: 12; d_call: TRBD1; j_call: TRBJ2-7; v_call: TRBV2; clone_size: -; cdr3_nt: TGTGCCAGACAGGGGGCAGCGGACGAGCAGTACTTC; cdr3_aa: CARQGAADEQYF
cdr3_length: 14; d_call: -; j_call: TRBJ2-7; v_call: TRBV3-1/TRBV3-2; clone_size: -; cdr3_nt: TGTGCCAGCAGCCAAGGGAGGGTAGCCTACGAGCAGTACTTC; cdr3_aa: CASSQGRVAYEQYF
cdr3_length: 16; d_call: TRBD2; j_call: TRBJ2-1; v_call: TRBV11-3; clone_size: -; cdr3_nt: TGTGCCAGCAGCTTAGGGGGCGGGAGGGCCCTCGATGAGCAGTTCTTC; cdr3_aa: CASSLGGGRALDEQFF
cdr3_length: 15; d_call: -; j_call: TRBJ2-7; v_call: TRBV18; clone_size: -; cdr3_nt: TGTGCCAGCTCACCGAATAGCGGCACCCGAGACGAGCAGTACTTC; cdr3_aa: CASSPNSGTRDEQYF
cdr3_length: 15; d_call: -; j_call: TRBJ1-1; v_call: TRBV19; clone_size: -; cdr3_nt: TGTGCCAGTAGTATATCGCGGGTTATGAACACTGAAGCTTTCTTT; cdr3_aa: CASSISRVMNTEAFF
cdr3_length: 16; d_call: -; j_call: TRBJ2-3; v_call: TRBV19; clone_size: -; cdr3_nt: TGTGCCAGTAGTAGCCCCGGGACTTCAGGCACAGATACGCAGTATTTT; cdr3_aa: CASSSPGTSGTDTQYF
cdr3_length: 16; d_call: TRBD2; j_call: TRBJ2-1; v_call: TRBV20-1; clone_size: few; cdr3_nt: TGCAGTGCTAGTGCTAGCGGGAAGCCCTCCTACAATGAGCAGTTCTTC; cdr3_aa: CSASASGKPSYNEQFF
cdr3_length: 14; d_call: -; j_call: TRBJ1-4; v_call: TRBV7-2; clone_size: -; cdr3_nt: TGTGCCAGCAGCCTACAGGGAACTAATGAAAAACTGTTTTTT; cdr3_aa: CASSLQGTNEKLFF
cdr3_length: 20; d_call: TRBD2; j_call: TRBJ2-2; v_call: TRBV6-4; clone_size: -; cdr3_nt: TGTGCCAGCAGTGACTCGGACCGGGGGGGTGTTGGGGTCTCGCCCGGGGAGCTGTTTTTT; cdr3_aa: CASSDSDRGGVGVSPGELFF
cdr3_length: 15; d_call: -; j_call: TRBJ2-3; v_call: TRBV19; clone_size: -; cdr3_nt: TGTGCCAGTAGTATAACAGGGAGATTCACAGATACGCAGTATTTT; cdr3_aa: CASSITGRFTDTQYF
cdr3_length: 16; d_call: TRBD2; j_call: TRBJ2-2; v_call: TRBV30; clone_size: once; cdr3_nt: TGTGCCTGGAGTGTCTTCCTTAAGGGCGGGAGTGGGGAGCTGTTTTTT; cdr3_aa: CAWSVFLKGGSGELFF
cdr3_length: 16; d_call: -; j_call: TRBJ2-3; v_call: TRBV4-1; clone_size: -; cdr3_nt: TGCGCCAGCAGCCAAGTAAACTTAGTTAGCACAGATACGCAGTATTTT; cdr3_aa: CASSQVNLVSTDTQYF
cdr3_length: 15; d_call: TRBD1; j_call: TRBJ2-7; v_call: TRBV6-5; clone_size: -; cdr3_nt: TGTGCCAGCAGTTACTCAGGGACAGGGAGCTACGAGCAGTACTTC; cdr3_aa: CASSYSGTGSYEQYF
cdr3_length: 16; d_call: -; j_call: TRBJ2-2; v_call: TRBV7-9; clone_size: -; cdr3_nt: TGTGCCAGCAGCCCCTGGGGCTCTACGAACACCGGGGAGCTGTTTTTT; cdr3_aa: CASSPWGSTNTGELFF
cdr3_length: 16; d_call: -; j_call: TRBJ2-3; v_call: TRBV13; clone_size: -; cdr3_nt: TGTGCCAGCAGCCCTCCCCCAGCGGCGAGCACAGATACGCAGTATTTT; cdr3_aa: CASSPPPAASTDTQYF
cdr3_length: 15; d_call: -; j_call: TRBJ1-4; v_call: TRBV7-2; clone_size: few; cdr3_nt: TGTGCCAGCAGCTTAGTGGCGGCAGCGGGCGAAAAACTGTTTTTT; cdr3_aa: CASSLVAAAGEKLFF
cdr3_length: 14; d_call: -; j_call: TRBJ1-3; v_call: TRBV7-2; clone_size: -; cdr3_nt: TGTGCCAGCGGTCATGCCAGCTCTGGAAACACCATATATTTT; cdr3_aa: CASGHASSGNTIYF
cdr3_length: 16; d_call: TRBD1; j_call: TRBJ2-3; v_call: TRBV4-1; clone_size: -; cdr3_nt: TGCGCCAGCAGAGTGGGACAGACCTCTAGCACAGATACGCAGTATTTT; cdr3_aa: CASRVGQTSSTDTQYF
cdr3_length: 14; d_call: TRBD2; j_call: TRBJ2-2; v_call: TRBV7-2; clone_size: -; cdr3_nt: TGTGCGGGTGGGACTAGCATCAACACCGGGGAGCTGTTTTTT; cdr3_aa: CAGGTSINTGELFF
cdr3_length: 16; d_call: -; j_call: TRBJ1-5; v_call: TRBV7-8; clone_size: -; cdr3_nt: TGTGCCAGCAGCTTAATCGGGGAGTGGAGCAATCAGCCCCAGCATTTT; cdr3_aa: CASSLIGEWSNQPQHF
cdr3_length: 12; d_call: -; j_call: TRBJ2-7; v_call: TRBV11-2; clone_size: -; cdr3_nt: TGTGCCAGCAGCCCCAACACCTACGAGCAGTACTTC; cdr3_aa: CASSPNTYEQYF
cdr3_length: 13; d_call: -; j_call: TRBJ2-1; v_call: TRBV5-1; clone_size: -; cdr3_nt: TGCGCCAGCAGCTTGGGCGCGGGAAGTGAGCAGTTCTTC; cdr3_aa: CASSLGAGSEQFF
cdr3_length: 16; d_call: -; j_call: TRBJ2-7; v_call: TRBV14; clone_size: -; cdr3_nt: TGTGCCAGCAGCCCAACCGACTATCTGAGCTCCTACGAGCAGTACTTC; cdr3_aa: CASSPTDYLSSYEQYF
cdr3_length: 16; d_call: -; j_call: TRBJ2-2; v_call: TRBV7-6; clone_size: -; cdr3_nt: TGTGCCAGCAGCCGACTCGGCGACCGGGGGACCGGGGAGCTGTTTTTT; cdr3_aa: CASSRLGDRGTGELFF
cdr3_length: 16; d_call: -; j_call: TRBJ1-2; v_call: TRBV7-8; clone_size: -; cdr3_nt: TGTGCCAGCAGCTTGGGCGGGACCTATCTACGGTATGGCTACACCTTC; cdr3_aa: CASSLGGTYLRYGYTF
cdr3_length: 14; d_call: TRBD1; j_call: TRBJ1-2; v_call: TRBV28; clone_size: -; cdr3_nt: TGTGCCAGCACAGGGGGCGCGGAAAACTATGGCTACACCTTC; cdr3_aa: CASTGGAENYGYTF
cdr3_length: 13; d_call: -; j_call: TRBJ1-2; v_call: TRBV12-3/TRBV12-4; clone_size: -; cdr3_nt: TGTGCCAGCACCACCAGGGGCCCGGGGGGCTACACCTTC; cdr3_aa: CASTTRGPGGYTF
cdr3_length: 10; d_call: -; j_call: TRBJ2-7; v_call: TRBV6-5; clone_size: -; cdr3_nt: TGTGCCAGCACAGATGAGGTGCAGTACTTC; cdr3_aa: CASTDEVQYF
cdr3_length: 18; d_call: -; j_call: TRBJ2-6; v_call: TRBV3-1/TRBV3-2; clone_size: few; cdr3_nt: TGTGCCAGCAGCCCTCGGGACTCTCGAAGCCCTGGGGCCAACGTCCTGACTTTC; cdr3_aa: CASSPRDSRSPGANVLTF
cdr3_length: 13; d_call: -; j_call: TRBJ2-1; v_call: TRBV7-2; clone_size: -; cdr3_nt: TGTGCCAGCAGCTTAGATTCCGAGGATGAGCAGTTCTTC; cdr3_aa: CASSLDSEDEQFF
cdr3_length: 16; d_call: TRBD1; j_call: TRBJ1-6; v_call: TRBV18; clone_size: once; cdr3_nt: TGTGCCAGCTCACCTCGGACAGGGGAGCGGGGTTCACCCCTCCACTTT; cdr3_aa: CASSPRTGERGSPLHF
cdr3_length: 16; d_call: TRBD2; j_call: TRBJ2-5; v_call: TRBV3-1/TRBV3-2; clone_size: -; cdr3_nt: TGTGCCAGCAGCCACTCACTAGCGGGAGGACAAGAGACCCAGTACTTC; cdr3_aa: CASSHSLAGGQETQYF
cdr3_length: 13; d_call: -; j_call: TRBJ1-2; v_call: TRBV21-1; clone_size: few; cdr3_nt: TGTGCCAGCAGCACAGGGGTCCCCCATGGCTACACCTTC; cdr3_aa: CASSTGVPHGYTF
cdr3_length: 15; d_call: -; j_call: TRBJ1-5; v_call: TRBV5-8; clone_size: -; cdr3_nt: TGTGCCAGCAGCTTGGAGCTTCCAAGCAATCAGCCCCAGCATTTT; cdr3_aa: CASSLELPSNQPQHF
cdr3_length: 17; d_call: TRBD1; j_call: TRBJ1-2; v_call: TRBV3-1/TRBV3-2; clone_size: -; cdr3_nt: TGTGCCAGCAGCCAATGGAGAGGGGACAGGGTTCAACGTGGCTACACCTTC; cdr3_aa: CASSQWRGDRVQRGYTF
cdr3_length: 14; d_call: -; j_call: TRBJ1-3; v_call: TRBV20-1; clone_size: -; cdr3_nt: TGCAGTGCTAGTACTCCTCACTCTGGAAACACCATATATTTT; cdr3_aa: CSASTPHSGNTIYF
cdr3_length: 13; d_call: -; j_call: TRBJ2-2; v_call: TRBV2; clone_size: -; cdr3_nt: TGTGCCAGCGGTGGACAGACCGCCGGGGAGCTGTTTTTT; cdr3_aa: CASGGQTAGELFF
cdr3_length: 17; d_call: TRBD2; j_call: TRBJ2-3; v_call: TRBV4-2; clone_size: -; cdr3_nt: TGTGCCAGCAGCCCAGCCGGGGGAGCGGGGCGCACAGATACGCAGTATTTT; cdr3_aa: CASSPAGGAGRTDTQYF
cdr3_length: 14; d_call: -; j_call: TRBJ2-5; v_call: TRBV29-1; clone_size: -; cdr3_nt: TGCAGCGTGGGCCCGGGGGTCCGGGCAGAGACCCAGTACTTC; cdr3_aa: CSVGPGVRAETQYF